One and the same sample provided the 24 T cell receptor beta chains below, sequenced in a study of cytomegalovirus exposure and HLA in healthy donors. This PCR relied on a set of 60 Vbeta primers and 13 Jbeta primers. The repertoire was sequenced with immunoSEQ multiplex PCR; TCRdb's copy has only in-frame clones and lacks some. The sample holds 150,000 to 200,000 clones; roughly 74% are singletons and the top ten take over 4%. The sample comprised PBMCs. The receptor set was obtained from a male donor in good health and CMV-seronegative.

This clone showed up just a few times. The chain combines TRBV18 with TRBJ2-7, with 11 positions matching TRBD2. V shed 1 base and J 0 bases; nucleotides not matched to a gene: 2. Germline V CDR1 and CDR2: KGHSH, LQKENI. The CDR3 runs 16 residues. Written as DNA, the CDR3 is TGTGCCAGCTCACCACGGCTAGCGGGGGGCTCCTACGAGCAGTACTTC. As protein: CASSPRLAGGSYEQYF.

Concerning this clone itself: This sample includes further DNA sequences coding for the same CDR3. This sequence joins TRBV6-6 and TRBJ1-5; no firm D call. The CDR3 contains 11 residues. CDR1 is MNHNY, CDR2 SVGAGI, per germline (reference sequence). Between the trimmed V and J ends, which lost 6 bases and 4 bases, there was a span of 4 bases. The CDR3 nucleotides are TGTGCCAGCAGAGAGAATCAGCCCCAGCATTTT. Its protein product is CASRENQPQHF.

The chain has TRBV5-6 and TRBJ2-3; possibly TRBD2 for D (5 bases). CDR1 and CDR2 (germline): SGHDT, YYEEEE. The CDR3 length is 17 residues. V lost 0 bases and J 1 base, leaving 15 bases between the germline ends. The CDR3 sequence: CASSLGLQRWRTDTQYF. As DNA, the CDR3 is TGTGCCAGCAGCTTGGGACTGCAGCGGTGGCGCACAGATACGCAGTATTTT.

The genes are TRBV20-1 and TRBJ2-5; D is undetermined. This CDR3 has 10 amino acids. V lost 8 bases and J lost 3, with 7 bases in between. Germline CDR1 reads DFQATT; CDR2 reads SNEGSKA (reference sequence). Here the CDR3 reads CSIQKETQYF. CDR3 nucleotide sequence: TGCAGTATCCAAAAAGAGACCCAGTACTTC.

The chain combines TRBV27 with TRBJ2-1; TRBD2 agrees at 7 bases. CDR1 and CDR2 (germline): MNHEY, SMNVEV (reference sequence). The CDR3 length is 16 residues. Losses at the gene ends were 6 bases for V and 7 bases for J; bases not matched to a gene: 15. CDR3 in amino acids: CASRTGTTHQGNEQFF. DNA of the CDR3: TGTGCCAGCAGGACCGGGACTACTCACCAAGGGAATGAGCAGTTCTTC.

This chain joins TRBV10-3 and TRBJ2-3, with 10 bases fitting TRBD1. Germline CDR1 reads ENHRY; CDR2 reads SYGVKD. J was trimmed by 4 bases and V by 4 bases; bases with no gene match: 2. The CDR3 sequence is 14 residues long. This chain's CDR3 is CAISAGTGADTQYF. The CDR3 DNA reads TGTGCCATCAGTGCCGGGACAGGGGCAGATACGCAGTATTTT.

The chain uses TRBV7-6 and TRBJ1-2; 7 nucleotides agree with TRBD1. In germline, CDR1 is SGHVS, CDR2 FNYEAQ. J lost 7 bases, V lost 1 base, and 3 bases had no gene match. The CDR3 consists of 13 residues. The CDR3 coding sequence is TGTGCCAGCAGCTTAGACAGGGGAGGTGGCTACACCTTC. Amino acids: CASSLDRGGGYTF.

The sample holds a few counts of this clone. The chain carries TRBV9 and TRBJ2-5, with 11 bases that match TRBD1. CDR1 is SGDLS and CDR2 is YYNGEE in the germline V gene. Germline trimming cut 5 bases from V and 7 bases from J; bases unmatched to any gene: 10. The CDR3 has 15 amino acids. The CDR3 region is CASSSGTGGYGTQYF. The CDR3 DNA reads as TGTGCCAGCAGTTCCGGGACAGGGGGTTATGGGACCCAGTACTTC.

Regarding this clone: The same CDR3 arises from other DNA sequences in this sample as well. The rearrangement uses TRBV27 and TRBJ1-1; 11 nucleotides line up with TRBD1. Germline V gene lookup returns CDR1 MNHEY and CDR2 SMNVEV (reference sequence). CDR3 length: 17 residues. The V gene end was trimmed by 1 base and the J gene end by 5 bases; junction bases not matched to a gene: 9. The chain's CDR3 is CASSLYPPGTGGTEAFF. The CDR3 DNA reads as TGTGCCAGCAGTTTATATCCACCCGGGACAGGGGGGACTGAAGCTTTCTTT.

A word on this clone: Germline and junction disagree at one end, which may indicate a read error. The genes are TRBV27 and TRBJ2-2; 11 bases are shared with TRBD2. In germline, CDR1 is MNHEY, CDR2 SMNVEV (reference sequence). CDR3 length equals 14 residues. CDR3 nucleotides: TGCTCTCATACTAGCGGGAGGAACACCGGGGAGCTGTTTTTT. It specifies CSHTSGRNTGELFF.

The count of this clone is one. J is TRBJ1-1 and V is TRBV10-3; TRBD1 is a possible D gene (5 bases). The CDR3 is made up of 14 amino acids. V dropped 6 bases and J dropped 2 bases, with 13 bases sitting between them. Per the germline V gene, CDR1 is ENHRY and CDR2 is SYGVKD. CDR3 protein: CAIRNAGLNTEAFF. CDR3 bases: TGTGCCATCAGGAATGCAGGGCTCAACACTGAAGCTTTCTTT.

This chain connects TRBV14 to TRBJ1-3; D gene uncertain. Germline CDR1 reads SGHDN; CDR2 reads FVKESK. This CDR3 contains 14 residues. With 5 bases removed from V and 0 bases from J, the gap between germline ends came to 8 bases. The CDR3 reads CASSENHSGNTIYF. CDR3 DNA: TGTGCCAGCAGCGAGAACCACTCTGGAAACACCATATATTTT.

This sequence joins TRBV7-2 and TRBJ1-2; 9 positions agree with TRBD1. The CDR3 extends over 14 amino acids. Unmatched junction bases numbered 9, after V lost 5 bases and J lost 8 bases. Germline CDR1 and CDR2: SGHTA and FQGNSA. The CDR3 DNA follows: TGTGCCAGCAGCGCAACCGGGACAGGGTTCGGCTACACCTTC. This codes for CASSATGTGFGYTF.

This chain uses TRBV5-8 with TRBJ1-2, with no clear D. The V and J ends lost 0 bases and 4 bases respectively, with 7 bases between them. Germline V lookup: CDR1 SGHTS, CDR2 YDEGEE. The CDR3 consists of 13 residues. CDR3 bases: TGTGCCAGCAGCTTGGGTCAGATCTATGGCTACACCTTC. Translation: CASSLGQIYGYTF.

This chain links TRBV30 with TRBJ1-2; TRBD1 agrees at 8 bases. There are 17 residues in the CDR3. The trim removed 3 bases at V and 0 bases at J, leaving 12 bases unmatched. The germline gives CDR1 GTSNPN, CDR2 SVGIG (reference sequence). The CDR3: CAWSPGTGAWANYGYTF. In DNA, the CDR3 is TGTGCCTGGAGCCCCGGGACAGGTGCATGGGCTAACTATGGCTACACCTTC.

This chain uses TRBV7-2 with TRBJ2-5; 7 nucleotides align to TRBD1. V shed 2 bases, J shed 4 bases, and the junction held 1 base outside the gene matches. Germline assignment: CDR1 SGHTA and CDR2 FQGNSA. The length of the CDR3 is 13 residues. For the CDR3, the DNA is TGTGCCAGCAGCTTAAACAGGGGAGAGACCCAGTACTTC. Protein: CASSLNRGETQYF.

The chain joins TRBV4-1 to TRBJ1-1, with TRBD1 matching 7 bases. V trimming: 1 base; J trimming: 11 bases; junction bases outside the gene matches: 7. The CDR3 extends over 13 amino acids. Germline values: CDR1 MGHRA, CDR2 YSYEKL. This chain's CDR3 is CASSQGRQGKAFF. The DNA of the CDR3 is TGCGCCAGCAGCCAAGGTCGACAGGGAAAGGCTTTCTTT.

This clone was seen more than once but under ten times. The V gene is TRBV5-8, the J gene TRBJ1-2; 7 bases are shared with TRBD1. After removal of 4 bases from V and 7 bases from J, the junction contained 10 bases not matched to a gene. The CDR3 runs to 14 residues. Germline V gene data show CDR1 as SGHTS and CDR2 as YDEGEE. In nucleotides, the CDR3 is TGTGCCAGCAGCCCTCGACAGGGTCCCTCTGGCTACACCTTC. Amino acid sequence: CASSPRQGPSGYTF.

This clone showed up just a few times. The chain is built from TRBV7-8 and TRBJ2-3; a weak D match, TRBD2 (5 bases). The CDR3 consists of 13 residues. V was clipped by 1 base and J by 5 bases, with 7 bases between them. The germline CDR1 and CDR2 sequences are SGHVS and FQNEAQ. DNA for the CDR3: TGTGCCAGCAGCTTAGGACGGGGAGATACGCAGTATTTT. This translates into CASSLGRGDTQYF.

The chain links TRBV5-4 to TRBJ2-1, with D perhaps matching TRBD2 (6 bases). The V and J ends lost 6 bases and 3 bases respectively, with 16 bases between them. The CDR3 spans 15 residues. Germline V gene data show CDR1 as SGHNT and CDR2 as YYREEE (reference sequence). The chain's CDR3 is CASTPGAGFYNEQFF. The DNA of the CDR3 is TGTGCCAGCACCCCGGGAGCAGGGTTCTACAATGAGCAGTTCTTC.

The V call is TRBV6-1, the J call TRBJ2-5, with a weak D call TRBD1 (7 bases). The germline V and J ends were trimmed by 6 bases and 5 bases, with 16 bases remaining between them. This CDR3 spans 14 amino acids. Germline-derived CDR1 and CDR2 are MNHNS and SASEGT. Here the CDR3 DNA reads TGTGCCAGCAGGGAGGGGGCCTTGAGGGAGACCCAGTACTTC. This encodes CASREGALRETQYF.

CDR3 bases: TGTGCCATCAGTGATCCCCCTAGCGGGAGCTCTGGGGCCAACGTCCTGACTTTC. Residues: CAISDPPSGSSGANVLTF. The chain uses TRBV10-3 and TRBJ2-6; 10 nucleotides align to TRBD2. This CDR3 comprises 18 residues. Trimming cost V 3 bases and J 0 bases; bases outside gene matches: 5. From germline, CDR1 is ENHRY and CDR2 SYGVKD.

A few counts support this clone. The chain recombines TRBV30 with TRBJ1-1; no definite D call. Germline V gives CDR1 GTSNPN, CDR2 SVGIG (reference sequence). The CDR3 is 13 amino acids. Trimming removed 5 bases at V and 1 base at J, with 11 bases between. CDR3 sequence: CAWGLIANTEAFF. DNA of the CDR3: TGTGCCTGGGGCCTTATAGCGAACACTGAAGCTTTCTTT. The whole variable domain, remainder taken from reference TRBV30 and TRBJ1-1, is SQTIHQWPATLVQPVGSPLSLECTVEGTSNPNLYWYRQAAGRGLQLLFYSVGIGQISSEVPQNLSASRPQDRQFILSSKKLLLSDSGFYLCAWGLIANTEAFFGQGTRLTVV.

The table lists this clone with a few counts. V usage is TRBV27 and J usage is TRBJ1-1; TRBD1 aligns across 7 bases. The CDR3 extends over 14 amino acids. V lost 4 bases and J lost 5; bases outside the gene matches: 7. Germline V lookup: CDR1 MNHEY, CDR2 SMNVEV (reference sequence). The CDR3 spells CASSSDRVGTEAFF. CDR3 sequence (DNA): TGTGCCAGCAGTTCCGACAGGGTAGGGACTGAAGCTTTCTTT.